Below, 18 T cell receptor beta chains from the same sample are listed, as sequenced in a study of blood T cell repertoires in COVID-19. Measured with immunoSEQ multiplex PCR; TCRdb has only the in-frame clones, and not every one. The data hold some 200,000 clones, with around four fifths observed a single time. The sample comprised peripheral blood. The source is a man aged 55 to 70 with COVID-19, enrolled during active disease.

The chain joins TRBV5-1 to TRBJ1-1, with 11 bases fitting TRBD1. This CDR3 is 16 amino acids long. With 4 bases clipped from V and 4 bases from J, the junction kept 9 bases outside the gene matches. Germline V CDR1 and CDR2: SGHRS, YFSETQ. CDR3 loop: CASSLYTGTGGTEAFF. CDR3 sequence (DNA): TGCGCCAGCAGCCTTTATACCGGGACAGGGGGCACTGAAGCTTTCTTT.

In its sample, this clone was seen once. The chain couples TRBV14 to TRBJ2-2; 8 nucleotides line up with TRBD1. J was trimmed by 5 bases and V by 4 bases; bases with no gene match: 6. The CDR3 has 15 residues. From germline, CDR1 is SGHDN and CDR2 FVKESK. The CDR3 reads CASSPPGGYTGELFF. For the CDR3, the DNA is TGTGCCAGCAGCCCGCCAGGGGGCTATACCGGGGAGCTGTTTTTT.

This chain uses TRBV28 with TRBJ1-2, with 10 bases identical to TRBD1. The CDR3 consists of 14 residues. Trimming took 6 bases from V and 8 from J; bases not matched to a gene: 9. Germline V CDR1 and CDR2: MDHEN, SYDVKM. The CDR3, as DNA: TGTGCCAGCAGAACTCCCGGGACAGGGGAGGGCTACACCTTC. Protein sequence: CASRTPGTGEGYTF.

This clone was found a few times. This chain links TRBV27 with TRBJ1-2; 7 bases align to TRBD1. Germline loops: CDR1 MNHEY, CDR2 SMNVEV (reference sequence). The trim removed 2 bases at V and 8 bases at J, leaving 14 bases unmatched. The CDR3 runs to 16 residues. The CDR3, as DNA: TGTGCCAGCAGTTTAAGCCCTCAGGGGGTACCTATCGGCTACACCTTC. Translated: CASSLSPQGVPIGYTF.

The chain combines TRBV30 with TRBJ1-2, with D maybe TRBD1 (6 bases). The CDR3 is made up of 13 amino acids. V lost 4 bases and J 4 bases, leaving 13 bases between the germline ends. Germline V lookup: CDR1 GTSNPN, CDR2 SVGIG (reference sequence). The CDR3 sequence is CAWTKDSVYGYTF. DNA of the CDR3: TGTGCCTGGACAAAGGACAGCGTCTATGGCTACACCTTC.

This rearrangement joins TRBV5-1 to TRBJ2-1; tentative D call: TRBD2 (6 bases). With 4 bases removed from V and 4 bases from J, the gap between germline ends came to 18 bases. The CDR3 is 16 residues long. The germline CDR1 and CDR2 sequences are SGHRS and YFSETQ. This CDR3 is CASSAGGENFYNEQFF. CDR3 nucleotide sequence: TGCGCCAGCAGCGCCGGGGGAGAAAACTTTTACAATGAGCAGTTCTTC.

This clone was counted a few times. The genes are TRBV4-2 and TRBJ1-2, with TRBD1 as a possible D gene (5 bases). Germline CDR1 and CDR2: LGHNA and YNFKEQ. The CDR3 is made up of 17 amino acids. V dropped 0 bases and J dropped 2 bases, with 16 bases sitting between them. CDR3 sequence (DNA): TGTGCCAGCAGCCAAGAACAGGTTCAGAAACGAAACTATGGCTACACCTTC. Translating it yields CASSQEQVQKRNYGYTF.

The gene calls are TRBV28 and TRBJ1-2; no reliable D call. V lost 3 bases, J lost 8 bases, and 7 bases lay in between. Germline values: CDR1 MDHEN, CDR2 SYDVKM. CDR3 size: 11 residues. The CDR3 loop reads CASSFRGGYTF. As DNA, the CDR3 is TGTGCCAGCAGTTTTCGGGGAGGCTACACCTTC.

The rearrangement uses TRBV6-1 and TRBJ1-3; tentatively, D is TRBD1 (6 bases). V was cut by 0 bases and J by 1 base, with 19 bases left in between. Germline CDR1 reads MNHNS; CDR2 reads SASEGT. This CDR3 has 19 amino acids. The DNA of the CDR3 is TGTGCCAGCAGTGAAGCGCTTAGTTGGGGAGGGACATCTGGAAACACCATATATTTT. Its translation: CASSEALSWGGTSGNTIYF.

V is TRBV20-1 and J is TRBJ2-5; no clear D. This CDR3 region has 11 residues. V lost 6 bases and J 3 bases, leaving 8 bases between the germline ends. The germline gives CDR1 DFQATT, CDR2 SNEGSKA (reference sequence). The CDR3 bases are TGCAGTGCCCTGACAAAAGAGACCCAGTACTTC. Translation gives CSALTKETQYF.

Only a few counts were recorded for this clone. The chain recombines TRBV13 with TRBJ1-3; 8 bases fit TRBD1. With V trimmed by 4 bases and J by 4 bases, 3 bases remained unmatched. Germline loops: CDR1 PRHDT, CDR2 FYEKMQ (reference sequence). The CDR3 runs to 14 residues. The CDR3 DNA is TGTGCCAGCAGCTCTTGGACAGGGGGAAACACCATATATTTT. It translates to CASSSWTGGNTIYF.

The chain has TRBV5-1 and TRBJ1-4, with 8 bases lining up with TRBD1. Per germline, CDR1 SGHRS and CDR2 YFSETQ. This CDR3 has 14 residues. The J segment lost 7 bases and the V segment lost 2 bases, leaving 4 bases of the junction unmatched. CDR3 amino acids: CASSFRGPGEKLFF. In nucleotides, the CDR3 is TGCGCCAGCAGCTTCAGGGGGCCTGGTGAAAAACTGTTTTTT.

This clone was counted a single time. The rearrangement uses TRBV19 and TRBJ1-4; D remains unclear. V was cut by 3 bases and J by 5 bases, with 10 bases left in between. Germline values: CDR1 LNHDA, CDR2 SQIVND (reference sequence). The CDR3 totals 14 residues. The CDR3 spells CASSIGGGNEKLFF. CDR3 in DNA: TGTGCCAGTAGTATCGGTGGCGGGAATGAAAAACTGTTTTTT.

V gene TRBV18 combines with J gene TRBJ2-5, with a weak D call TRBD2 (6 bases). Per germline, CDR1 KGHSH and CDR2 LQKENI. CDR3 length: 15 residues. V was pared by 3 bases and J by 5 bases, with 16 bases between. The CDR3 region is CASSPFGQRVETQYF. CDR3 in DNA: TGTGCCAGCTCACCCTTCGGCCAGCGGGTCGAGACCCAGTACTTC.

This clone turned up a few times. The genes are TRBV9 and TRBJ1-4, with D uncertain. The CDR3 contains 15 residues. Per the germline V gene, CDR1 is SGDLS and CDR2 is YYNGEE. The V gene lost 0 bases and the J gene lost 5 bases, with 11 bases spanning the gap. The CDR3 bases are TGTGCCAGCAGCGTAGGGAGCCTTTCAAATGAAAAACTGTTTTTT. Residues: CASSVGSLSNEKLFF.

The V and J genes are TRBV6-5 and TRBJ1-5; 7 bases match TRBD1. The V and J ends lost 5 bases and 7 bases, in that order; junction bases with no gene match: 11. The germline gives CDR1 MNHEY, CDR2 SVGAGI. This CDR3 contains 15 residues. The CDR3 spells CASSQRGDSRQPQHF. The CDR3 DNA is TGTGCCAGCAGTCAAAGGGGGGACAGCCGGCAGCCCCAGCATTTT.

Written as DNA, the CDR3 is TGTGCCAGTAGTTCCGGGCCGCCAAAAGGGGATCAGCCCCAGCATTTT. This gives the protein CASSSGPPKGDQPQHF. This chain joins TRBV19 and TRBJ1-5; D might be TRBD1 (5 bases). Germline CDR1 reads LNHDA; CDR2 reads SQIVND (reference sequence). This CDR3 spans 16 amino acids. The V end lost 5 bases, the J end lost 5 bases, and 19 bases lay between the germline ends.

CDR3 nucleotides: TGTGCCAGCAGTTACGGACAGCCGGAAGCTTTCTTT. As protein: CASSYGQPEAFF. The chain has TRBV6-2 or TRBV6-3 and TRBJ1-1; possibly TRBD1 for D (6 bases). V was clipped by 2 bases and J by 8 bases, with 9 bases between them. The CDR3 sequence is 12 residues long. Germline values: CDR1 MNHEY, CDR2 SVGEGT.